Following are 21 T cell receptor beta chains from one sample sequenced in a study of type 1 regulatory T cells. Study outcomes and limitations: Type 1 regulatory T cells had a more restricted TCR repertoire than non-type 1 regulatory T cells.

These receptors are not linked to any known antigen. TCRdb re-called the reads with MiXCR, one entry per CDR3 protein. The top ten hold less than 10% of the sample, which has about 71,000 distinct CDR3 sequences, less than 25% seen once. The sample was cultured type 1 regulatory T (Tr1) cells, either the whole culture or a sorted fraction (not recorded which). All receptors come from a human donor in good health.

This clonotype was detected only a few times. J is TRBJ1-1 and V is TRBV18, with D unclear. The length of the CDR3 is 13 residues. Germline lookup yields CDR1 KGHSH and CDR2 LQKENI. Trimming took 1 base from V and 10 from J, leaving 13 bases between them. CDR3 protein: CASSPQIYSSAFF. CDR3 DNA sequence: TGTGCCAGCTCACCACAAATCTACTCGTCAGCTTTCTTT.

This clonotype was detected a few times. This chain joins TRBV4-3 and TRBJ2-7; D call uncertain. The CDR3 covers 15 residues. Trimming pared 0 bases from V and 0 bases from J, leaving 9 bases between. Germline V gene lookup returns CDR1 LGHNA and CDR2 YSLEER. The CDR3 nucleotides read TGCGCCAGCAGCCAAGAGCGGCAGTACTCCTACGAGCAGTACTTC. This sequence encodes CASSQERQYSYEQYF.

This clonotype was seen many times. The gene calls are TRBV5-1 and TRBJ2-3, with 9 nucleotides matching TRBD2. Trimming took 3 bases from V and 1 from J; bases not matched to a gene: 6. Per germline, CDR1 SGHRS and CDR2 YFSETQ. The CDR3 has 16 amino acids. For the CDR3, the DNA is TGCGCCAGCAGCTCGGCTAGCGGGGCCCGCACAGATACGCAGTATTTT. The encoded protein is CASSSASGARTDTQYF.

This clonotype was counted between two and nine times. The chain has TRBV18 and TRBJ1-1, with D hard to call. Germline CDR1 is KGHSH and CDR2 is LQKENI. The CDR3 totals 12 residues. The V and J ends lost 1 base and 7 bases respectively, with 7 bases between them. The CDR3 coding sequence is TGTGCCAGCTCACCACAGACTCTTGAAGCTTTCTTT. Its protein is CASSPQTLEAFF.

This clonotype was detected a few times. This chain uses TRBV12-3 or TRBV12-4 with TRBJ1-1; D gene ambiguous. V shed 5 bases and J shed 4 bases, with 8 bases lying between them. The CDR3 spans 12 residues. The CDR3 DNA reads as TGTGCCAGCAGTCCCTTAGGCACTGAAGCTTTCTTT. Translation gives CASSPLGTEAFF.

In its sample, this clonotype was seen a few times. CDR3 sequence (DNA): TGTGCCACCAGTGCCCTCAAGAGGGGCCGGGAGACAGATACGCAGTATTTT. Protein sequence: CATSALKRGRETDTQYF. This sequence joins TRBV24-1 and TRBJ2-3, with D tentatively TRBD2 (6 bases). Trimming took off 5 bases at V and 3 bases at J, with 20 bases between the two ends. CDR1 and CDR2 (germline): KGHDR, SFDVKD. This CDR3 has 17 amino acids.

The chain recombines TRBV24-1 with TRBJ2-1; 7 bases align to TRBD1. This CDR3 contains 15 residues. The germline gives CDR1 KGHDR, CDR2 SFDVKD. Trimming took 5 bases from V and 4 from J; bases not matched to a gene: 7. Here the CDR3 DNA reads TGTGCCACCAGTGCCGGAGACAGGGTGTACAATGAGCAGTTCTTC. The encoded protein is CATSAGDRVYNEQFF.

This chain connects TRBV4-1 to TRBJ2-1, with 7 bases that match TRBD2. The CDR3 contains 15 residues. With V trimmed by 0 bases and J by 7 bases, 6 bases remained unmatched. Germline V gene lookup returns CDR1 MGHRA and CDR2 YSYEKL. CDR3 nucleotide sequence: TGCGCCAGCAGCCAAGAAGGAAGCGGGATTAATGAGCAGTTCTTC. Protein sequence: CASSQEGSGINEQFF.

V is TRBV5-1 and J is TRBJ1-1; 11 bases are shared with TRBD1. The germline CDR1 and CDR2 sequences are SGHRS and YFSETQ. Germline trimming cut 1 base from V and 4 bases from J; bases unmatched to any gene: 6. The CDR3 totals 16 residues. CDR3 region: CASSLLGQGVGTEAFF. The CDR3 coding sequence is TGCGCCAGCAGCTTGTTGGGACAGGGGGTAGGCACTGAAGCTTTCTTT.

This chain connects TRBV28 to TRBJ2-4; D is undetermined. The CDR3 covers 14 residues. Between the trimmed V and J ends, which lost 6 bases and 6 bases, there was a span of 15 bases. Germline loops: CDR1 MDHEN, CDR2 SYDVKM. In DNA, the CDR3 is TGTGCCAGCAGCAAGATGGGCCCTATAAACATTCAGTACTTC. This encodes CASSKMGPINIQYF.

This chain links TRBV5-1 with TRBJ1-5; D uncertain. CDR1 and CDR2 (germline): SGHRS, YFSETQ. V was cut by 1 base and J by 3 bases, with 11 bases left in between. The CDR3 is 15 residues long. CDR3: CASSLISGTNQPQHF. The CDR3 DNA reads as TGCGCCAGCAGCTTGATCAGTGGCACCAATCAGCCCCAGCATTTT.

This clonotype is classed as medium-sized (0.01 to 0.1%). This rearrangement joins TRBV27 to TRBJ2-6; D gene uncertain. Trimming pared 8 bases from V and 2 bases from J, leaving 10 bases between. The CDR3 has 14 amino acids. Per germline, CDR1 MNHEY and CDR2 SMNVEV (reference sequence). The CDR3 is CASRSLAGANVLTF. Written as DNA, the CDR3 is TGTGCCAGCCGATCCTTGGCTGGGGCCAACGTCCTGACTTTC.

The chain employs TRBV5-1 and TRBJ2-6; D gene unclear. Germline loops: CDR1 SGHRS, CDR2 YFSETQ. The CDR3 consists of 15 residues. The V end was cut by 3 bases, the J end by 0 bases, with 7 bases between. The CDR3 loop reads CASSYRFSGANVLTF. CDR3 coding DNA: TGCGCCAGCAGCTACAGATTCTCTGGGGCCAACGTCCTGACTTTC. The whole variable domain, filled in from reference TRBV5-1 and TRBJ2-6, reads KAGVTQTPRYLIKTRGQQVTLSCSPISGHRSVSWYQQTPGQGLQFLFEYFSETQRNKGNFPGRFSGRQFSNSRSEMNVSTLELGDSALYLCASSYRFSGANVLTFGAGSRLTVL.

This clonotype was seen repeatedly, ten times or more. The V and J genes are TRBV5-1 and TRBJ2-1; TRBD1 might be the D (5 bases). V gave up 0 bases and J gave up 6 bases, with 10 bases separating them. This CDR3 is 14 amino acids long. Germline V CDR1 and CDR2: SGHRS, YFSETQ. The CDR3 loop reads CASSLVGDGNEQFF. The CDR3 DNA reads as TGCGCCAGCAGCTTGGTAGGGGATGGCAATGAGCAGTTCTTC.

This clonotype showed up many times. The chain links TRBV28 to TRBJ2-7, with D possibly matching TRBD1 (5 bases). Germline CDR1 MDHEN, CDR2 SYDVKM. V shed 7 bases and J shed 1 base, with 8 bases lying between them. The CDR3 extends over 12 amino acids. The CDR3 region has the DNA TGTGCCAGCAATTCAGGGTCCTACGAGCAGTACTTC. It is translated as CASNSGSYEQYF. The whole variable domain, remainder taken from reference TRBV28 and TRBJ2-7, is DVKVTQSSRYLVKRTGEKVFLECVQDMDHENMFWYRQDPGLGLRLIYFSYDVKMKEKGDIPEGYSVSREKKERFSLILESASTNQTSMYLCASNSGSYEQYFGPGTRLTVT.

This clonotype has a handful of counts. The chain joins TRBV6-1 to TRBJ2-2; D is unresolved. Between the trimmed V and J ends, which lost 5 bases and 3 bases, there was a span of 16 bases. CDR3 size: 16 residues. Germline CDR1 MNHNS, CDR2 SASEGT. Here the CDR3 DNA reads TGTGCCAGCAGTCCAAACCCGGGTATGGACACCGGGGAGCTGTTTTTT. It yields the protein CASSPNPGMDTGELFF.

This sequence joins TRBV11-3 and TRBJ1-4; D may be TRBD1 (6 bases). V was pared by 5 bases and J by 0 bases, with 10 bases between. This CDR3 contains 15 residues. CDR1 SGHNT and CDR2 YENEEA come from the germline V gene. This chain's CDR3 is CASSAQGPTNEKLFF. The CDR3 DNA follows: TGTGCCAGCAGCGCTCAGGGGCCAACTAATGAAAAACTGTTTTTT.

CDR3 residues: CASSLARTNYNEQFF. In nucleotides, the CDR3 is TGTGCCAGCAGCTTAGCGAGGACAAACTACAATGAGCAGTTCTTC. The rearrangement links TRBV7-6 to TRBJ2-1, with D maybe TRBD1 (5 bases). Trimming pared 0 bases from V and 3 bases from J, leaving 9 bases between. The V gene's germline CDR1 is SGHVS and CDR2 FNYEAQ. This CDR3 contains 15 residues.

This clonotype was counted between two and nine times. The rearrangement links TRBV27 to TRBJ2-1, with D possibly being TRBD2 (5 bases). In germline, CDR1 is MNHEY, CDR2 SMNVEV (reference sequence). Trimming cost V 7 bases and J 0 bases, with 13 bases left between them. The CDR3 runs to 15 residues. The CDR3 region has the DNA TGTGCCAGCACCCGGGGTCCGAGCTCCTACAATGAGCAGTTCTTC. It translates to CASTRGPSSYNEQFF.

This chain uses TRBV5-6 with TRBJ1-5; 7 bases align to TRBD1. From germline, CDR1 is SGHDT and CDR2 YYEEEE. The V gene end was trimmed by 0 bases and the J gene end by 6 bases; junction bases not matched to a gene: 9. The CDR3 has 16 residues. CDR3 in amino acids: CASSLAGTAFFQPQHF. The CDR3 DNA is TGTGCCAGCAGCTTGGCTGGGACAGCTTTCTTTCAGCCCCAGCATTTT.

Only a few counts were recorded for this clonotype. The rearrangement links TRBV20-1 to TRBJ2-5; 13 bases are a match to TRBD2. Germline V gene sequence: CDR1 DFQATT, CDR2 SNEGSKA (reference sequence). This CDR3 is 12 amino acids long. The CDR3 protein is CSGLAGVETQYF. CDR3 nucleotide sequence: TGCAGCGGACTAGCGGGAGTAGAGACCCAGTACTTC.